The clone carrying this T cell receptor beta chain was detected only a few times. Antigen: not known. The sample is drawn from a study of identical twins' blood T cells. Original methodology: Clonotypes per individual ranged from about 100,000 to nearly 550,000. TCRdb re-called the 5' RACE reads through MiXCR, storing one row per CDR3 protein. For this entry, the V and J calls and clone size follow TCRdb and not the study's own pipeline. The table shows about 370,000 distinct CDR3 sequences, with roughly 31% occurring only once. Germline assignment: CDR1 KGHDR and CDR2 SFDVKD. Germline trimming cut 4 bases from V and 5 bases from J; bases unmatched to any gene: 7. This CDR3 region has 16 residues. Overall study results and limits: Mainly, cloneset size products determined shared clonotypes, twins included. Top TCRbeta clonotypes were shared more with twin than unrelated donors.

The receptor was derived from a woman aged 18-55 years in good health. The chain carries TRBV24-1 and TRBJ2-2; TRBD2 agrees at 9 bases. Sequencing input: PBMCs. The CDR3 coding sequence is TGTGCCACCAGTGACCGGACTAGCGACTCAACCGGGGAGCTGTTTTTT. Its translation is CATSDRTSDSTGELFF.